One sample yielded the 15 T cell receptor beta chains listed below, sequenced in a study of blood T cell repertoires in COVID-19. Libraries were prepared by immunoSEQ multiplex PCR; TCRdb keeps only in-frame clonotypes and omits some of them. The sample lists fewer than 40,000 clones; over 80% were seen once. Sequencing was done on a sample of peripheral blood. These TCRs come from a man between 60 and 75 years old with active COVID-19.

The chain combines TRBV5-5 with TRBJ2-3; 7 bases fit TRBD2. Germline V gene lookup returns CDR1 SGHKS and CDR2 YYEKEE (reference sequence). V shed 1 base and J 1 base; nucleotides not matched to a gene: 0. The CDR3 totals 14 residues. In nucleotides, the CDR3 is TGTGCCAGCAGCTTGCTAGCGGGCACAGATACGCAGTATTTT. As protein: CASSLLAGTDTQYF.

This clone was counted a few times. The genes are TRBV4-1 and TRBJ2-7, with 10 bases lining up with TRBD2. V lost 4 bases and J lost 0; bases outside the gene matches: 15. This CDR3 region has 19 residues. Germline-derived CDR1 and CDR2 are MGHRA and YSYEKL. DNA for the CDR3: TGCGCCAGCAGCCCGCTAACCGGGACTAGCGATTTGAGCTCCTACGAGCAGTACTTC. It yields the protein CASSPLTGTSDLSSYEQYF.

In its sample, this clone was seen once. V usage is TRBV19 and J usage is TRBJ1-5; TRBD1 is a possible D gene (6 bases). Trimming took 4 bases from V and 3 from J, leaving 19 bases between them. This CDR3 is 17 amino acids long. Germline CDR1 reads LNHDA; CDR2 reads SQIVND (reference sequence). Here the CDR3 reads CASSTQRTVGTNQPQHF. The CDR3 nucleotides are TGTGCCAGTAGTACCCAGCGGACAGTTGGGACCAATCAGCCCCAGCATTTT. Combining the CDR3 with reference TRBV19 and TRBJ1-5 gives the whole variable domain DGGITQSPKYLFRKEGQNVTLSCEQNLNHDAMYWYRQDPGQGLRLIYYSQIVNDFQKGDIAEGYSVSREKKESFPLTVTSAQKNPTAFYLCASSTQRTVGTNQPQHFGDGTRLSIL.

J is TRBJ2-2 and V is TRBV4-1; 8 nucleotides match TRBD1. Per germline, CDR1 MGHRA and CDR2 YSYEKL. The trim removed 0 bases at V and 0 bases at J, leaving 9 bases unmatched. This CDR3 has 19 residues. CDR3 in amino acids: CASSQENLLDRANTGELFF. In DNA, the CDR3 is TGCGCCAGCAGCCAAGAAAATCTACTGGACAGGGCGAACACCGGGGAGCTGTTTTTT.

This clone was seen only once. One end of the junction fails to match germline, which may point to a read error. This chain connects TRBV29-1 to TRBJ1-1; 8 bases map to TRBD1. The CDR3 sequence is 14 residues long. In germline, CDR1 is SQVTM, CDR2 ANQGSEA. The CDR3 coding sequence is TGCAGCGTTGTAACCAGGACAGGGAACGCTGAAGCTTTCTTT. Amino acids: CSVVTRTGNAEAFF. Filled out from reference TRBV29-1 and TRBJ1-1, the complete variable domain reads SAVISQKPSRDICQRGTSLTIQCQVDSQVTMMFWYRQQPGQSLTLIATANQGSEATYESGFVIDKFPISRPNLTFSTLTVSNMSPEDSSIYLCSVVTRTGNAEAFFGQGTRLTVV.

This chain uses TRBV9 with TRBJ2-3; D unclear. With 0 bases removed from V and 6 bases from J, the gap between germline ends came to 5 bases. CDR3 length equals 12 residues. The germline gives CDR1 SGDLS, CDR2 YYNGEE. CDR3 DNA sequence: TGTGCCAGCAGCGTAGATGAGGATACGCAGTATTTT. Translation: CASSVDEDTQYF.

The chain links TRBV5-4 to TRBJ2-7; 9 nucleotides agree with TRBD2. The CDR3 extends over 15 amino acids. Germline V gene sequence: CDR1 SGHNT, CDR2 YYREEE (reference sequence). V was clipped by 3 bases and J by 2 bases; unmatched bases: 6. CDR3 sequence: CASSSLAGDAYEQYF. CDR3 bases: TGTGCCAGCAGCTCATTAGCGGGAGATGCCTACGAGCAGTACTTC. Variable domain in full (rest from reference TRBV5-4 and TRBJ2-7): ETGVTQSPTHLIKTRGQQVTLRCSSQSGHNTVSWYQQALGQGPQFIFQYYREEENGRGNFPPRFSGLQFPNYSSELNVNALELDDSALYLCASSSLAGDAYEQYFGPGTRLTVT.

This clone was recorded only once. The chain combines TRBV11-3 with TRBJ2-1; D is unresolved. The CDR3 runs to 15 residues. Trimming shortened V by 1 base and J by 0 bases, and 7 bases separated the two germline ends. Germline lookup yields CDR1 SGHNT and CDR2 YENEEA. CDR3 nucleotides: TGTGCCAGCAGCTTAGGCCATAGCTCCTACAATGAGCAGTTCTTC. This gives the protein CASSLGHSSYNEQFF.

This sequence joins TRBV7-2 and TRBJ2-3; 7 positions agree with TRBD1. The CDR3 is 15 amino acids. Germline-derived CDR1 and CDR2 are SGHTA and FQGNSA. Trimming cost V 5 bases and J 4 bases; bases outside gene matches: 9. The DNA of the CDR3 is TGTGCCAGCAGCGGCCGGGACAGAAGACCAGATACGCAGTATTTT. This sequence encodes CASSGRDRRPDTQYF.

This rearrangement joins TRBV5-1 to TRBJ2-7, with TRBD1 matching 10 bases. The J segment lost 10 bases and the V segment lost 7 bases, leaving 14 bases of the junction unmatched. The CDR3 sequence is 14 residues long. In germline, CDR1 is SGHRS, CDR2 YFSETQ. CDR3 in amino acids: CASVSDRGPRIQYF. The CDR3 DNA reads as TGCGCCAGCGTATCTGACAGGGGGCCTAGAATTCAGTACTTC.

V is TRBV27 and J is TRBJ2-7; the match to TRBD2 covers 10 bases. The CDR3 runs to 15 residues. V shed 2 bases, J shed 2 bases, and the junction held 3 bases outside the gene matches. CDR1 and CDR2 (germline): MNHEY, SMNVEV (reference sequence). The CDR3 DNA sequence: TGTGCCAGCAGTTTAGGACTAGCGGCCACCTACGAGCAGTACTTC. Encoded protein: CASSLGLAATYEQYF.

V gene TRBV7-9 combines with J gene TRBJ2-3; D uncertain. V lost 5 bases to trimming and J lost 2 bases, with 20 bases between them. Germline V gene sequence: CDR1 SEHNR, CDR2 FQNEAQ (reference sequence). CDR3 length: 17 amino acids. CDR3 region: CASSAYRTTASTDTQYF. As DNA, the CDR3 is TGTGCCAGCAGCGCATACCGAACTACCGCCTCCACAGATACGCAGTATTTT.

V and J are TRBV27 and TRBJ2-5, with a tentative D call TRBD1 (6 bases). Germline loops: CDR1 MNHEY, CDR2 SMNVEV (reference sequence). V was trimmed by 7 bases and J by 5 bases, leaving 11 bases between them. CDR3 size: 12 residues. This CDR3 is CASTDSAETQYF. Here the CDR3 DNA reads TGTGCCAGCACGGACAGCGCGGAGACCCAGTACTTC.

This clone has a handful of counts. The chain combines TRBV7-9 with TRBJ2-3; D may be TRBD1 (6 bases). The CDR3 runs 12 residues. The germline gives CDR1 SEHNR, CDR2 FQNEAQ (reference sequence). Trimming shortened V by 1 base and J by 11 bases, and 10 bases separated the two germline ends. CDR3 nucleotides: TGTGCCAGCAGCTTAGACGACAGGCTGCAGTATTTT. Its protein is CASSLDDRLQYF. The whole variable domain, remainder taken from reference TRBV7-9 and TRBJ2-3, is DTGVSQNPRHKITKRGQNVTFRCDPISEHNRLYWYRQTLGQGPEFLTYFQNEAQLEKSRLLSDRFSAERPKGSFSTLEIQRTEQGDSAMYLCASSLDDRLQYFGPGTRLTVL.

This chain connects TRBV7-2 to TRBJ2-4, with D maybe TRBD2 (6 bases). Trimming removed 1 base at V and 2 bases at J, with 18 bases between. The germline V gene encodes CDR1 SGHTA and CDR2 FQGNSA. CDR3 length: 18 residues. The DNA for the CDR3 is TGTGCCAGCAGCTTAGGGATCGCGGGGATACGGACCAAAAACATTCAGTACTTC. Translating gives CASSLGIAGIRTKNIQYF. The complete variable domain, with remaining parts taken from reference TRBV7-2 and TRBJ2-4, reads GAGVSQSPSNKVTEKGKDVELRCDPISGHTALYWYRQSLGQGLEFLIYFQGNSAPDKSGLPSDRFSAERTGGSVSTLTIQRTQQEDSAVYLCASSLGIAGIRTKNIQYFGAGTRLSVL.